This T cell receptor (beta chain) was recorded in a study of blood T cell repertoires in COVID-19. Study-wide background: From the United States, Italy and Spain came samples of acute and convalescent COVID-19. The cDNA or gDNA used as material had been derived from T cells, B-cell-depleted T cells, or PBMCs.

In the original processing: Estimated nucleated cell counts came from reference gene primer amplification. This table comes from immunoSEQ multiplex PCR, and its TCRdb copy is limited to in-frame clones, with some not included. That table supplies the V and J calls and clone size; D and trimming were determined from the DNA. Found here are 390,000 or so clones, roughly 88% of them singletons; the top ten hold 1.4%. This CDR3 spans 14 amino acids. Germline V gene lookup returns CDR1 SNHLY and CDR2 FYNNEI. J was trimmed by 7 bases and V by 6 bases; bases with no gene match: 11. The chain has TRBV2 and TRBJ1-2, with TRBD1 identical over 7 bases. Material for sequencing was peripheral blood. The receptor's source is a woman in her twenties or thirties with active or convalescent COVID-19. The CDR3 DNA is TGTGCCAGCAGGGGGGACAGTCTCCTTGGTGGCTACACCTTC. This sequence encodes CASRGDSLLGGYTF. The variable domain in full, with the rest retrieved from reference TRBV2 and TRBJ1-2, is EPEVTQTPSHQVTQMGQEVILRCVPISNHLYFYWYRQILGQKVEFLVSFYNNEISEKSEIFDDQFSVERPDGSNFTLKIRSTKLEDSAMYFCASRGDSLLGGYTFGSGTRLTVV.